The sequence of this TCR beta chain was determined in a study of T-cell reconstitution after alpha-beta-depleted transplantation in children. General study results and limits: Where alpha-beta T cells came from about two months after transplant was reportedly several hundred expanded graft clones. Surviving recipient cells, namely T cells and thymic progenitors, were the source of high day-60 TCRbeta diversity in some patients. Fresh T-cell production supplied most of the T-cell counts and diversity seen one year after transplant.

The sample holds a few counts of this clonotype. The target antigen is unknown. CDR3 length: 16 residues. Germline loops: CDR1 SNHLY, CDR2 FYNNEI. Trimming took 2 bases from V and 0 from J, leaving 13 bases between them. Preparation of the TCRbeta library was carried out with unique molecular identifiers. From the PCR reads, TCRdb called clonotypes with MiXCR, one entry per CDR3 protein. This sample has roughly 310,000 distinct CDR3 sequences; around 25% occur once, and the top ten carry roughly 9.8%. The chain carries TRBV2 and TRBJ1-1; D unresolved. This sequence originates from a male patient between 10 and 17 years old who had a stem cell transplant for acute lymphoblastic leukemia, so the T cells may come from the graft donor. Sequencing was performed on PBMCs, mostly from graft donor cells, taken 180 days after TCRalphabeta/CD19-depleted stem cell transplant. The CDR3 here is CASSEWLAGMNTEAFF. The DNA of the CDR3 is TGTGCCAGCAGTGAATGGTTGGCAGGCATGAACACTGAAGCTTTCTTT.